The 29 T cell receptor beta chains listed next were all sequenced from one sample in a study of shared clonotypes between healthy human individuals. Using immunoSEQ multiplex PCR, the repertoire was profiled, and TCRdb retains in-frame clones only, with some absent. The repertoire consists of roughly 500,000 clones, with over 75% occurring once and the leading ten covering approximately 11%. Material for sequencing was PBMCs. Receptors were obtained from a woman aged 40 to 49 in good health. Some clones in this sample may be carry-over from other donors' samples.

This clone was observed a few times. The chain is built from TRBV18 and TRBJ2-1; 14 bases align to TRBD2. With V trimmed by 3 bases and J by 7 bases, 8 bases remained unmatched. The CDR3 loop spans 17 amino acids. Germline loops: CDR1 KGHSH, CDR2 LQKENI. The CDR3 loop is CASSPTRLAGGPNEQFF. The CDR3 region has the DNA TGTGCCAGCTCACCTACCCGACTAGCGGGAGGGCCTAATGAGCAGTTCTTC.

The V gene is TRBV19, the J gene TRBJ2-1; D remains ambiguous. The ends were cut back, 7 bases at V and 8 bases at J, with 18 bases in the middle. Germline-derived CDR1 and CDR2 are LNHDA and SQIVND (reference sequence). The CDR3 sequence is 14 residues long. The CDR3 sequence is CASTPSPRRDEQFF. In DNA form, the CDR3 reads TGTGCCAGTACCCCCTCCCCCAGGCGCGATGAGCAGTTCTTC.

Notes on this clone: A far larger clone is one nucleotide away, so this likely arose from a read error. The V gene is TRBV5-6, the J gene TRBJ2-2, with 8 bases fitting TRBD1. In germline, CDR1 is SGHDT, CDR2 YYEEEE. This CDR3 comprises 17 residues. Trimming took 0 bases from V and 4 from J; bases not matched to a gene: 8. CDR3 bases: TGTGCCAGCAGCTTGGCCGTGGAGCAGGGGGCCACCGGGGAGCTGTTTTTT. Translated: CASSLAVEQGATGELFF. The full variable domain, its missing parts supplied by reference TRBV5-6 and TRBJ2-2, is DAGVTQSPTHLIKTRGQQVTLRCSPKSGHDTVSWYQQALGQGPQFIFQYYEEEERQRGNFPDRFSGHQFPNYSSELNVNALLLGDSALYLCASSLAVEQGATGELFFGEGSRLTVL.

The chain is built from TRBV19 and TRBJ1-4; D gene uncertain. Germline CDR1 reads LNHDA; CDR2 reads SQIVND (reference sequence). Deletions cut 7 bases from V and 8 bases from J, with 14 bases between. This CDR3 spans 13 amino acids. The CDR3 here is CASTTVLAEKLFF. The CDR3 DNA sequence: TGTGCCAGTACGACGGTATTGGCAGAAAAACTGTTTTTT. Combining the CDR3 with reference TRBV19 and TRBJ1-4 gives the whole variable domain DGGITQSPKYLFRKEGQNVTLSCEQNLNHDAMYWYRQDPGQGLRLIYYSQIVNDFQKGDIAEGYSVSREKKESFPLTVTSAQKNPTAFYLCASTTVLAEKLFFGSGTQLSVL.

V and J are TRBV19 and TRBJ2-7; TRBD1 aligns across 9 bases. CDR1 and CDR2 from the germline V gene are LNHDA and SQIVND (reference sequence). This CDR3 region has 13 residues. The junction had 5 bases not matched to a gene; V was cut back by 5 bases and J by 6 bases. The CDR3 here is CASSPGQGSEQYF. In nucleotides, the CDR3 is TGTGCCAGTAGTCCGGGACAGGGAAGCGAGCAGTACTTC.

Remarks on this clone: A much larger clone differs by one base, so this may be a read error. The CDR3 sequence: CASSQPKRKEAFF. The DNA of the CDR3 is TGCGCCAGCAGTCAACCGAAAAGGAAGGAAGCTTTCTTT. The chain is built from TRBV23-1 and TRBJ1-1; D ambiguous. TRBV23-1 is labeled an ORF, and its function is uncertain. V lost 2 bases to trimming and J lost 8 bases, with 12 bases between them. CDR3 length equals 13 residues.

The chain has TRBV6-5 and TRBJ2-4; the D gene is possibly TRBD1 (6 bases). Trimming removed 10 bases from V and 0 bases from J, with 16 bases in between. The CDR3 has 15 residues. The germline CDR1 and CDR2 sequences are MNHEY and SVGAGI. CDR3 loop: CATRYRALAKNIQYF. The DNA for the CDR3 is TGTGCCACCCGATACAGGGCACTAGCCAAAAACATTCAGTACTTC.

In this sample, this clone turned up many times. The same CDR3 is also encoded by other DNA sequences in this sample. CDR3 DNA sequence: TGTGCCTGGAGTGGGGGACTAGCGGGAAACTCCTACAATGAGCAGTTCTTC. Translating it yields CAWSGGLAGNSYNEQFF. The gene calls are TRBV30 and TRBJ2-1; 13 bases match TRBD2. This CDR3 comprises 17 residues. V gave up 1 base and J gave up 0 bases; unmatched junction bases: 3. Germline loops: CDR1 GTSNPN, CDR2 SVGIG (reference sequence).

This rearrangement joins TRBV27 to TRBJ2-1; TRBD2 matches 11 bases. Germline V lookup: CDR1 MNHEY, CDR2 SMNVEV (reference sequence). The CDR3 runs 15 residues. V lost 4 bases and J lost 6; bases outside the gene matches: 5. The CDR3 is CASSSQGLAANEQFF. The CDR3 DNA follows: TGTGCCAGCAGTTCCCAGGGACTAGCGGCCAATGAGCAGTTCTTC.

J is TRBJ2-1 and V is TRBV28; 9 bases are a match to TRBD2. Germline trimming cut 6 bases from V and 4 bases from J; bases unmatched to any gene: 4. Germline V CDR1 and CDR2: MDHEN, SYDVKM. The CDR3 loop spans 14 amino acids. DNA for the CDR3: TGTGCCAGCAGGGGGGGACTAGCTTACAATGAGCAGTTCTTC. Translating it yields CASRGGLAYNEQFF.

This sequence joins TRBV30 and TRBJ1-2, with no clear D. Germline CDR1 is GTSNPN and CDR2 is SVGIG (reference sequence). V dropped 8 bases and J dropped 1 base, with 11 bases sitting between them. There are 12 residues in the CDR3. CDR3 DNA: TGTGCCAGCTCCACGGTTAACTATGGCTACACCTTC. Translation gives CASSTVNYGYTF.

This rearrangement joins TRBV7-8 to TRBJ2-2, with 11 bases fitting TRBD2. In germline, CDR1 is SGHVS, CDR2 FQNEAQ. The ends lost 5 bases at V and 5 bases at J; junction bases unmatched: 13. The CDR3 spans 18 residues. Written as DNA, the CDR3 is TGTGCCAGCAGCCCGAGCCTCACACTAGCGGGAGATACCGGGGAGCTGTTTTTT. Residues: CASSPSLTLAGDTGELFF. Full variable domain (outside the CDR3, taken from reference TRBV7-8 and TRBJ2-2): GAGVSQSPRYKVAKRGQDVALRCDPISGHVSLFWYQQALGQGPEFLTYFQNEAQLDKSGLPSDRFFAERPEGSVSTLKIQRTQQEDSAVYLCASSPSLTLAGDTGELFFGEGSRLTVL.

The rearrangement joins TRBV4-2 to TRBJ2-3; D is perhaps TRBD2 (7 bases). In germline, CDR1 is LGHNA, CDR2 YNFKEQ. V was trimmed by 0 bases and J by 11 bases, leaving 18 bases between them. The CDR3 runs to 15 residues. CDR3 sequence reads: CASSQDPLAEGGQYF. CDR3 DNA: TGTGCCAGCAGCCAAGACCCCCTAGCGGAGGGGGGGCAGTATTTT.

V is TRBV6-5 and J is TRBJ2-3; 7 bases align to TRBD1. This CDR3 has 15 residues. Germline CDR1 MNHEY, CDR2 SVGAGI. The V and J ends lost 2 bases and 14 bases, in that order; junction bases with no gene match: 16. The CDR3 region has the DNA TGTGCCAGCAGTTACCGCGAACAGGGGCAGGAAATACGGTATTTT. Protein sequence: CASSYREQGQEIRYF.

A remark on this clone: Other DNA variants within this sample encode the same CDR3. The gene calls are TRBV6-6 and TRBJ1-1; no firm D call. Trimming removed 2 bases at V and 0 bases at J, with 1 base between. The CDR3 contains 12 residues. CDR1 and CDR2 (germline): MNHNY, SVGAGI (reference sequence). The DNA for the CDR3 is TGTGCCAGCAGTTACGTGAACACTGAAGCTTTCTTT. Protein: CASSYVNTEAFF.

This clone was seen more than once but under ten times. CDR3 region: CASKKGGVSTEAFF. The DNA for the CDR3 is TGTGCCAGCAAGAAGGGGGGTGTTAGCACTGAAGCTTTCTTT. This chain connects TRBV28 to TRBJ1-1; D might be TRBD1 (6 bases). The CDR3 totals 14 residues. Germline values: CDR1 MDHEN, CDR2 SYDVKM. Trimming cost V 7 bases and J 4 bases, with 16 bases left between them.

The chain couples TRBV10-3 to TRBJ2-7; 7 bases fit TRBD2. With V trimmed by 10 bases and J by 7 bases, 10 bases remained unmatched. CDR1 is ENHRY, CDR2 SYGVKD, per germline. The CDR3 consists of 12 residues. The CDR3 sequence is CATQTGGFEQYF. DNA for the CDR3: TGTGCCACACAAACGGGAGGATTTGAGCAGTACTTC.

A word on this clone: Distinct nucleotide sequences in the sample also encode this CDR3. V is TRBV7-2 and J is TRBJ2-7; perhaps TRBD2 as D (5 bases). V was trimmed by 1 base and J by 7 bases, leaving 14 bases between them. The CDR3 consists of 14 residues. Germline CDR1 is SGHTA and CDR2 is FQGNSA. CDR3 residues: CASSLVVATGEQYF. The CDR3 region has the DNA TGTGCCAGCAGCTTAGTGGTAGCGACGGGTGAGCAGTACTTC.

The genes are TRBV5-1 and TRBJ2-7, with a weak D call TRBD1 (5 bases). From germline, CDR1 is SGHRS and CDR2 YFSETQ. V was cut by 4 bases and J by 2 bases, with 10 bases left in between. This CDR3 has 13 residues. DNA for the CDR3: TGCGCCAGCAGCGTACCAGGGACCTACGAGCAGTACTTC. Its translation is CASSVPGTYEQYF.

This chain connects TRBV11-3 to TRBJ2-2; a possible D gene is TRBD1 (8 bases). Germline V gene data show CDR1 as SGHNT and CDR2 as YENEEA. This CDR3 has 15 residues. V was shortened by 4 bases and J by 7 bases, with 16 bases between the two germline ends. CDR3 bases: TGTGCCAGCAGCTCCTCCACAGGGGGGGACGGGGAGCTGTTTTTT. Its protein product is CASSSSTGGDGELFF.

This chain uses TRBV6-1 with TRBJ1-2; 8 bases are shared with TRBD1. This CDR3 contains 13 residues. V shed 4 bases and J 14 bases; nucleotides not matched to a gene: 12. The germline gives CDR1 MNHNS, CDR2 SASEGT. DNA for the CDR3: TGTGCCAGCAGTGGTGGGACAGGTCGGCCGGGGACCTTC. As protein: CASSGGTGRPGTF.

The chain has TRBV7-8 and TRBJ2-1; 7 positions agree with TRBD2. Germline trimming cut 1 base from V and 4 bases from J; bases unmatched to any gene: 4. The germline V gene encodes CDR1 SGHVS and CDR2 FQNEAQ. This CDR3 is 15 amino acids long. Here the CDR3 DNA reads TGTGCCAGCAGCTTAGGCCGCGGGAGATACAATGAGCAGTTCTTC. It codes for CASSLGRGRYNEQFF.

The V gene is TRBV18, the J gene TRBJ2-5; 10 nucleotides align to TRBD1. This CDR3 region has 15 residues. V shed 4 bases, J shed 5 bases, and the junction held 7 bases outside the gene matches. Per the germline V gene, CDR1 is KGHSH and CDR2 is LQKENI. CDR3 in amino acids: CASSHPGQGRETQYF. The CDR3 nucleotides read TGTGCCAGCTCACATCCGGGACAGGGGAGGGAGACCCAGTACTTC.

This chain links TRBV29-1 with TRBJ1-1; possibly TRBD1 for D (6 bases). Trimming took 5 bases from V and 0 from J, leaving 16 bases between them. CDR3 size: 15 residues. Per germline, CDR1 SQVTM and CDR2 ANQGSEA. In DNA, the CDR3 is TGCAGCGTTTTTTCACCCGGACAGTTGAACACTGAAGCTTTCTTT. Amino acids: CSVFSPGQLNTEAFF.

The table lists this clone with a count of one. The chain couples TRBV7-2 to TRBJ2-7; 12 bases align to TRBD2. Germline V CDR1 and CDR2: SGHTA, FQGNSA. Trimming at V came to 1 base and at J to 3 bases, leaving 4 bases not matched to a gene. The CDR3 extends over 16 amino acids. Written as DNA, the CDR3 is TGTGCCAGCAGCTTAGGGACTAGCGGGACGGGCTACGAGCAGTACTTC. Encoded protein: CASSLGTSGTGYEQYF.

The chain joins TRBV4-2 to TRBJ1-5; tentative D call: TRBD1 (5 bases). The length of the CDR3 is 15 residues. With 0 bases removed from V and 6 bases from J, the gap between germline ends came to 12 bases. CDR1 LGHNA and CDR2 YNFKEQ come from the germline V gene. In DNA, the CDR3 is TGTGCCAGCAGCCAAGAGGAGCAGGGCTCTCAGCCCCAGCATTTT. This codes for CASSQEEQGSQPQHF.

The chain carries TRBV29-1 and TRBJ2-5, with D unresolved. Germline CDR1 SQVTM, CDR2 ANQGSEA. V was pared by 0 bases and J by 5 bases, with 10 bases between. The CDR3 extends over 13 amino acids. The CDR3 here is CSVEEHARETQYF. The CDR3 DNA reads TGCAGCGTTGAAGAGCATGCGAGGGAGACCCAGTACTTC.

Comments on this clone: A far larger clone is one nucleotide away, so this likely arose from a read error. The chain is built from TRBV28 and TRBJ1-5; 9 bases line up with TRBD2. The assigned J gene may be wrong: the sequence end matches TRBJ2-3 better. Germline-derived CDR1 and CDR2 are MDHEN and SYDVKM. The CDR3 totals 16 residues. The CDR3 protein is CASSPPRGGPGQPQYF. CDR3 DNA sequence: TGTGCCAGCAGTCCGCCGCGGGGGGGCCCGGGTCAGCCCCAGTATTTT.

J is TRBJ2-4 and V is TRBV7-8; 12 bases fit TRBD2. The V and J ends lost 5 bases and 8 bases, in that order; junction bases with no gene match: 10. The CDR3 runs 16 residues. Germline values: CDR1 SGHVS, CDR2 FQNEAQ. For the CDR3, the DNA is TGTGCCAGCAGCCCCCCCTGGACTAGCGGGATATACATTCAGTACTTC. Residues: CASSPPWTSGIYIQYF.